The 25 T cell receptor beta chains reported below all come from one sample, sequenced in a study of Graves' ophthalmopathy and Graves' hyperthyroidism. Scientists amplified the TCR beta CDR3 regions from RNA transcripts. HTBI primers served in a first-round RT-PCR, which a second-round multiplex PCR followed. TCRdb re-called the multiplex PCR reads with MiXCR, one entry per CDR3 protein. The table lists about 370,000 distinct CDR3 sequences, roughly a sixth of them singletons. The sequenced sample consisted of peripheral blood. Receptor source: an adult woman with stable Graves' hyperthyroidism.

This chain's CDR3 is CASSREEPSYNEQFF. The CDR3 coding sequence is TGCGCCAGCAGCAGGGAGGAACCCTCCTACAATGAGCAGTTCTTC. The rearrangement joins TRBV5-1 to TRBJ2-1; D is perhaps TRBD2 (6 bases). In germline, CDR1 is SGHRS, CDR2 YFSETQ. Trimming took off 4 bases at V and 0 bases at J, with 11 bases between the two ends. CDR3 length: 15 amino acids.

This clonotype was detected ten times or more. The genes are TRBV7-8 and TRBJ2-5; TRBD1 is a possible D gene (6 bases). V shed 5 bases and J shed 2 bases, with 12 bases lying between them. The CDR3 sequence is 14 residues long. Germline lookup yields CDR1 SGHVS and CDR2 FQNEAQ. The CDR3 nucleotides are TGTGCCAGCAGCCCAGACCAGGGGCAAGAGACCCAGTACTTC. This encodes CASSPDQGQETQYF.

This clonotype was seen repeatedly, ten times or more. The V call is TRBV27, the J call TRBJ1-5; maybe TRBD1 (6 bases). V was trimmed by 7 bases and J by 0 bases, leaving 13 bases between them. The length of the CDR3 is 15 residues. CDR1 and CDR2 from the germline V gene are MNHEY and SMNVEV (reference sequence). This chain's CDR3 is CASTPTGNSNQPQHF. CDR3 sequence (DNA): TGTGCCAGCACCCCGACAGGAAATAGCAATCAGCCCCAGCATTTT.

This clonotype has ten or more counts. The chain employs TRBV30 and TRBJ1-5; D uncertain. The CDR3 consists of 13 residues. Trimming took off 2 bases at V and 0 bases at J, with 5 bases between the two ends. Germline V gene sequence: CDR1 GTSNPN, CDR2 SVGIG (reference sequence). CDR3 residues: CAWSHNSNQPQHF. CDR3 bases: TGTGCCTGGAGTCATAATAGCAATCAGCCCCAGCATTTT.

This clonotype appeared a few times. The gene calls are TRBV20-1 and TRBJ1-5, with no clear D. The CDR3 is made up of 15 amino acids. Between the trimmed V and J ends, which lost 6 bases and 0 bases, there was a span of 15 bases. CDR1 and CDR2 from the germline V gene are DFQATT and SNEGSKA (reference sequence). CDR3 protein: CSAPSWEDSNQPQHF. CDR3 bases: TGCAGTGCCCCCAGCTGGGAGGATAGCAATCAGCCCCAGCATTTT.

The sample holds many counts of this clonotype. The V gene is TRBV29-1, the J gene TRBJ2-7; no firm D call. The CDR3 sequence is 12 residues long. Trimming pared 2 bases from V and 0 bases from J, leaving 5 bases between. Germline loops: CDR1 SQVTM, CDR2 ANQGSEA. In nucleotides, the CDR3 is TGCAGCGTTGAAATGGCCTCCTACGAGCAGTACTTC. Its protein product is CSVEMASYEQYF.

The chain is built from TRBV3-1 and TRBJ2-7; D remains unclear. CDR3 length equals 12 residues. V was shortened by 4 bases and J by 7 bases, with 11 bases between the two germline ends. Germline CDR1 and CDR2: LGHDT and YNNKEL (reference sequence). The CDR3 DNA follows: TGTGCCAGCAGCCTACCGTACGAAGAGCAGTACTTC. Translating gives CASSLPYEEQYF.

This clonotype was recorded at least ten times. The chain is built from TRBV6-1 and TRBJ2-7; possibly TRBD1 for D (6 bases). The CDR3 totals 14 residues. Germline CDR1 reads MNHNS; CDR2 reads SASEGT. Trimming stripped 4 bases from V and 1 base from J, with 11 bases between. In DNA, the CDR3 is TGTGCCAGCAGTGCGACAGGCGGTTCCTACGAGCAGTACTTC. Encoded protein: CASSATGGSYEQYF.

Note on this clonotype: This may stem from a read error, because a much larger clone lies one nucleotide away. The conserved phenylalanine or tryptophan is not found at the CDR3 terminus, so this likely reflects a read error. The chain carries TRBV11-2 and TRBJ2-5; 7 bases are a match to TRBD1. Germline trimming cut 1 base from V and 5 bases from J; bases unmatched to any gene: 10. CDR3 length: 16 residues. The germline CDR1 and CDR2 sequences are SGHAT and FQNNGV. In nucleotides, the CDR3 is TGTGCCAGCAGCTTAGCTCCTCAGGGGGTGTTCGAGACCCAGTACTCC. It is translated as CASSLAPQGVFETQYS.

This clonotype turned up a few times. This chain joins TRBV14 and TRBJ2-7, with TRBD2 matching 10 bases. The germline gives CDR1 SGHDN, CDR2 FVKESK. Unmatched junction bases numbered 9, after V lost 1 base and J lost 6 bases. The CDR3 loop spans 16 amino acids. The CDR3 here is CASSQVRVAGGLEQYF. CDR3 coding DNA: TGTGCCAGCAGCCAAGTTCGGGTAGCGGGAGGCCTCGAGCAGTACTTC.

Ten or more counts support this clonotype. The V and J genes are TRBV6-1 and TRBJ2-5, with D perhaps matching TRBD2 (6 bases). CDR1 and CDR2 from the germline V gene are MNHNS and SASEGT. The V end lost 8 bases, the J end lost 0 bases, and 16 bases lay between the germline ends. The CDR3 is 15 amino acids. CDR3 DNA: TGTGCCAGCTGCCCCCGGGGCGGGGACCAAGAGACCCAGTACTTC. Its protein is CASCPRGGDQETQYF.

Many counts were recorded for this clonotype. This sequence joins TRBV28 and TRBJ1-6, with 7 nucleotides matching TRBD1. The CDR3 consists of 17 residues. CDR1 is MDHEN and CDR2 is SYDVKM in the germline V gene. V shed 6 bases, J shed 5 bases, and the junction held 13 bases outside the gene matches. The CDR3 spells CASRISFGQVHNSPLHF. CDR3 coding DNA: TGTGCCAGCAGGATCAGTTTCGGACAGGTGCATAATTCACCCCTCCACTTT.

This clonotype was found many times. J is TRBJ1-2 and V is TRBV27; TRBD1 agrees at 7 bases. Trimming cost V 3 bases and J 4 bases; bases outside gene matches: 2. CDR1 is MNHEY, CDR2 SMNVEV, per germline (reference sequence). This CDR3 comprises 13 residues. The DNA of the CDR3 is TGTGCCAGCAGTTTGACAGGGTCCTATGGCTACACCTTC. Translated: CASSLTGSYGYTF.

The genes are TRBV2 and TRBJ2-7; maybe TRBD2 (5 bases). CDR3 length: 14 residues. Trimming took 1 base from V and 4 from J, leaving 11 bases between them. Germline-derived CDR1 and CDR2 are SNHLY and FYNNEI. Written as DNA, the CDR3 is TGTGCCAGCAGTGAAGACGGGGTGTCATACGAGCAGTACTTC. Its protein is CASSEDGVSYEQYF.

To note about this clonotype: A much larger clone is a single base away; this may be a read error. CDR3 region: CASSATLAYGELSF. The CDR3 bases are TGTGCCAGCAGCGCTACCCTAGCATACGGGGAGCTGTCTTTT. This chain joins TRBV28 and TRBJ2-2; D perhaps matches TRBD2 (5 bases). The CDR3 spans 14 residues. Germline V gives CDR1 MDHEN, CDR2 SYDVKM.

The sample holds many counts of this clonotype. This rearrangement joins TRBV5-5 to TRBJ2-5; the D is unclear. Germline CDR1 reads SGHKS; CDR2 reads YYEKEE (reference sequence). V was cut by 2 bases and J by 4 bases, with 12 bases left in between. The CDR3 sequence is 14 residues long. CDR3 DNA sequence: TGTGCCAGCAGCTTCATCTTAGTAAGAGAGACCCAGTACTTC. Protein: CASSFILVRETQYF.

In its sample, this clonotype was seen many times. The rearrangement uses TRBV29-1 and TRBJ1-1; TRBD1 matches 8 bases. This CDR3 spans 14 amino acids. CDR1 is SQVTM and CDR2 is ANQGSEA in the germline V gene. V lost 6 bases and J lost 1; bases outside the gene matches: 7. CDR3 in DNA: TGCAGCGTCGTAAGACAGGGGCGGAACACTGAAGCTTTCTTT. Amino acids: CSVVRQGRNTEAFF.

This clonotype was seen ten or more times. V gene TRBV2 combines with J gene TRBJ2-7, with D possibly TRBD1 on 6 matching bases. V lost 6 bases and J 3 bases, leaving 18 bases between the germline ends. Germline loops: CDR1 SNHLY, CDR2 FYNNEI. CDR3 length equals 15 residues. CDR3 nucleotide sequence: TGTGCCAGCAGGCTAAACAGGGAAATGATCTACGAGCAGTACTTC. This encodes CASRLNREMIYEQYF.

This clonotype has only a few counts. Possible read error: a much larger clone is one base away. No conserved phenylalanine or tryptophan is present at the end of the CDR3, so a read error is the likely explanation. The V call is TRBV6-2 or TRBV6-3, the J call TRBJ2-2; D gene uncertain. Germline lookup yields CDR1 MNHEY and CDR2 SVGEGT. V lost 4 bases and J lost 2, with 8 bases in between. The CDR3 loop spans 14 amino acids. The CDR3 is CASSFLENTGELFS. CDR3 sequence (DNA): TGTGCCAGCAGTTTTTTGGAAAACACCGGGGAGCTGTTTTCT.

The CDR3 nucleotides are TGTGCCAGTAGTCGCTCATCGCGAACAGTCTCCTACGAGCAGTACTTC. Translating gives CASSRSSRTVSYEQYF. The chain employs TRBV19 and TRBJ2-7; D is unresolved. The CDR3 is 16 residues long. CDR1 is LNHDA and CDR2 is SQIVND in the germline V gene (reference sequence). Trimming left V 5 bases short and J 0 bases short, with 17 bases between.

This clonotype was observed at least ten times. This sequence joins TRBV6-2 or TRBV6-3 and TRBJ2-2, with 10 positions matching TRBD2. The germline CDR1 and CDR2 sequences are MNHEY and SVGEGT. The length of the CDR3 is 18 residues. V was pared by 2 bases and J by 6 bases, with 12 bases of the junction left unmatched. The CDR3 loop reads CASSYPGGSSGSPGELFF. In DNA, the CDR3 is TGTGCCAGCAGTTACCCCGGCGGGTCTAGCGGGAGTCCCGGGGAGCTGTTTTTT.

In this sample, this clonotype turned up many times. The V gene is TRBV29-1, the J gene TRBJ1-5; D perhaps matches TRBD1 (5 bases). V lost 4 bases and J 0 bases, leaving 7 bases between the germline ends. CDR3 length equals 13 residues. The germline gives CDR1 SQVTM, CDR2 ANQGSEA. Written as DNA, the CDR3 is TGCAGCGTTGCGGGGGATAGCAATCAGCCCCAGCATTTT. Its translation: CSVAGDSNQPQHF.

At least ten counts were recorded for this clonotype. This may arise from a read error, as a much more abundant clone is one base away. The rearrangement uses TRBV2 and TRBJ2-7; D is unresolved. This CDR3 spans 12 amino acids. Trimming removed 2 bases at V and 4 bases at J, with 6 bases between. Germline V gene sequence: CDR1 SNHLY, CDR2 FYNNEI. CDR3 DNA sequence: TGTGCCAGCAGTGAATGGGAATACGAGCAGTACTTC. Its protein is CASSEWEYEQYF. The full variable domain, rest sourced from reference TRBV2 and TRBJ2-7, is EPEVTQTPSHQVTQMGQEVILRCVPISNHLYFYWYRQILGQKVEFLVSFYNNEISEKSEIFDDQFSVERPDGSNFTLKIRSTKLEDSAMYFCASSEWEYEQYFGPGTRLTVT.

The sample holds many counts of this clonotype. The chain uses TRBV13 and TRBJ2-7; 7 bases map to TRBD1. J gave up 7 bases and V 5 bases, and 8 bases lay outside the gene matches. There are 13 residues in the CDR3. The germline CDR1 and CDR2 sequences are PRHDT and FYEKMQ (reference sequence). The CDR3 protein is CASSLTGAREQYF. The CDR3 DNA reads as TGTGCCAGCAGCCTTACAGGGGCCAGAGAGCAGTACTTC.

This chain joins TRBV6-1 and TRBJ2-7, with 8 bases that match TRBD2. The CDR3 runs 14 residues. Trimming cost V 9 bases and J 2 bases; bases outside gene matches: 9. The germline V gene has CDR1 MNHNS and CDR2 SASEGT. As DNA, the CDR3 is TGTGCCAGTCAGAACAGCGGGAGCGCCTACGAGCAGTACTTC. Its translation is CASQNSGSAYEQYF.